This T cell receptor (beta chain) appears in the sequencing data of a study of cytomegalovirus exposure and HLA in healthy donors (dated by TCRdb to 2017 to 2019). Concerning the study at large: An earlier analysis of more than 550 of the donors reported approximately 260 Gb of sequence data and 117 million unique TCR beta sequences obtained from around 170 million T cells. Roughly 290 gigabases of sequencing data and about 92 million unique TCR sequences made up an early release that covered approximately 620 HLA-typed donors. Among the roughly 380 genotyped donors, about 83% belonged to the genetic ancestry cluster associated with self-reported Caucasian donors. The aim of the study was to test whether cataloging public T cell receptors could identify signatures of past pathogen exposure. The study profiled the T cell repertoires of around 700 subjects by immunosequencing and related them to cytomegalovirus serostatus. Besides the first cohort of roughly 700 subjects, a separate validation cohort made up of 120 different subjects was used. The study combined high-throughput TCR immunosequencing, statistical association of individual TCRs with disease status, and machine learning to predict cytomegalovirus infection status. In a later analysis, previously published TCR beta repertoires from 600 to 850 donors were re-analyzed and high-resolution HLA genotyping was added so that TCR occurrence patterns could be studied. In the later analysis, no new phenotypic data were used to find candidate immune exposures; instead, reliance was placed on TCR beta sequences and their occurrence across donors. An earlier analysis of 587 of the donors used high-throughput TCR beta sequencing to judge whether each TCR beta V gene segment behaved as functional or pseudogenic. Donor age, sex, ethnicity and CMV serostatus were collected together with the repertoire data. In a later genetic analysis, genome-wide SNP genotypes for about three fifths of the roughly 670 donors were used, and that subset was treated as a discovery cohort. All discovery cohort repertoires had been generated on a single sequencing platform. HLA typing included class I and class II loci at four-digit resolution. The number of donors typed differed by locus, with roughly 629-640 for A, B, C, DRB1 and DQB1, more than 500 for DQA1, 600 to 610 for DPA1, and approximately 470 for DPB1. About five DR-DQ haplotypes were treated as single units for association and clustering because of strong linkage in the cohort. On average, roughly 240,000 unique TCR beta nucleotide sequences were sequenced per donor among 350 to 400 genotyped donors of the cohort, with roughly 18% of those sequences being non-productive.

Libraries were constructed by the immunoSEQ multiplex PCR assay. The multiplex PCR relied on a mix of 60 forward primers for TCR Vbeta segments and 13 reverse primers for TCR Jbeta segments. A multiplex PCR assay on genomic DNA amplified the CDR3 region of rearranged TCR beta genes. Amplified TCR beta libraries were sequenced as 87-base-pair reads on the Illumina HiSeq System. The authors' pipeline ran thus. Across the 700 or so repertoires, a later analysis counted roughly 84 million unique TCR beta chains, 9.5 million to 13 million of which were shared by at least two donors. To remove PCR and sequencing errors, raw reads were error-corrected and collapsed into unique sequences using a nearest-neighbor algorithm that merged closely related sequences. To assign V, D and J gene segments, CDR3 sequences were aligned to IMGT reference sequences. For a sequence to be retained, a match of at least six nucleotides was required to both a V gene segment and a J gene segment. A rearrangement counted as productive if the CDR3 had no stop codons and remained in frame with V and J, and every other rearrangement counted as non-productive. Following IMGT convention, CDR3 was defined as the stretch from the second conserved V-encoded cysteine up to the conserved J-encoded phenylalanine. The earlier analysis of 450 to 750 of the donors excluded any sequence lacking an unambiguous match to a single V gene segment. An earlier analysis of several hundred of the donors classified V segments as functional when productive rearrangements were above 56.7% and as segregating when the standard deviation between donors was above 5%. A statistical classification framework was built to diagnose cytomegalovirus status from the catalog of TCR beta chain sequences. In a later analysis, TCR nucleotide sequences were compared against IMGT/GENE-DB human TR gene sequences so that V and J genes could be assigned. In a later analysis, CDR3 sequences and most-parsimonious VDJ recombination scenarios were assigned using the TCRdist pipeline. In a later analysis, every TCR beta chain was defined by the combination of its CDR3 amino acid sequence and its V-gene family, and reads without a unique V-gene family were dropped. In a later analysis, 500 to 700 highly shared, low-generation-probability nucleotide sequences were removed to address suspected cross-contamination and a sequencing artifact. In a later analysis, a clonal expansion index for each public chain was calculated from normalized within-repertoire ranks of inferred template counts. A later analysis computed generation probabilities with a VDJ recombination model fitted to out-of-frame rearrangements, and checked the results against IGoR. Hypergeometric tests were used in a later analysis to score TCR-TCR, TCR-HLA and TCR-CMV co-occurrence, with a repertoire-size bias correction applied to the TCR pairs. A later analysis estimated false discovery rates by permuting HLA or CMV assignments 20 times. In a later analysis, co-occurring TCRs were grouped with DBSCAN, and TCRdist sequence similarity was added when clustering was performed within HLA-allele-positive subsets. Co-occurrence clustering excluded repertoires with fewer than 30,000 or more than 120,000 public chains, plus five with anomalous nucleotide sharing. What TCRdb holds here is the immuneACCESS table cut down to in-frame rearrangements. Part of the clones is not present; checked against another copy, under half of the missing clones reflect an unresolved V gene, and the others are unexplained. From that table come the V and J calls and clone size; the DNA was used to work out D and trimming. The sample contains 43,000 or so clones, roughly 60% of them found a single time. The biggest ten clones account for approximately 8.4% of the sample.

What the authors observed across the whole study: The classifier was reported to diagnose cytomegalovirus status with high specificity and sensitivity in both the original and validation cohorts. When HLA alleles, especially DR and DQ, strongly co-occurred, attributing TCR associations to individual alleles was difficult. Across donors, most TCR sequences were observed very rarely, whereas some public TCRs were present in many individuals. A group of highly shared sequence variants was considered likely to be a technical artifact of the sequencing pipeline. The earlier analysis of around 600 of the donors excluded some 16 rarely observed V segments, including chromosome 9 orphons, because counts were too low. A later analysis found that most CMV-associated TCR beta chains appeared HLA-restricted, with HLA associations seemingly driven largely by CMV exposure. In a later analysis, the rate of TCR association differed among HLA loci, with DRB1 alleles having the most associated TCRs and HLA-C alleles having the fewest. A later analysis found that HLA-associated TCR beta chains were more clonally expanded and had lower generation probabilities than equally common non-associated chains. In an earlier analysis of approximately 600 of the donors, most TCR beta V segments were observed in productive rearrangements about 87% or about 30% of the time, broadly matching IMGT annotations. Because HLA typing was missing for some donors at each locus, association tests included only the typed subset. The authors suggested that the approach could potentially be generalized to other disease states and immunological phenotypes. The study gave a list of 150 to 200 TCR beta chains associated with cytomegalovirus. Compared with the roughly 600-donor mean, donors in an Asian-associated ancestry cluster had fewer N-insertions in productive TCRs, according to a later genetic analysis. A few of the identified cytomegalovirus-associated TCR beta chains were confirmed in vitro to be specific for cytomegalovirus antigens. According to a later analysis, parvovirus B19, influenza, CMV and Epstein-Barr virus appeared linked to several top co-occurrence clusters. Specific HLA alleles were associated with 15,000 to 20,000 TCR beta sequences at a false discovery rate of 0.05 in a later analysis. In this cohort, only TCR beta chains were sequenced, and detectable features were limited by the absence of alpha or paired-chain data. For the cohort, immune exposure information was limited to CMV serostatus. V-gene and J-gene trimming of TCR beta chains was associated with a missense DCLRE1C variant in a later genetic analysis, and the association was replicated in an independent cohort. Linkage disequilibrium might explain the correlated functional status among segregating V segments, but an unknown experimental factor could not be excluded. Roughly uniform sequencing depth across donors was assumed in presence/absence analyses, although this assumption may not hold. A further reported finding was that TCR beta sequences accurately predicted the HLA-A and HLA-B alleles for most subjects in the first cohort.

In total, 666 healthy bone marrow donors made up the cohort. All cohort members were sampled while nominally healthy, although unrecorded immune exposures were likely present. CMV serostatus was positive for more than 250 and negative for about 50% of the roughly 670 cohort members, and was not recorded for this donor. Every donor gave a peripheral blood sample, and the peripheral blood mononuclear cells from that sample were used for TCR beta sequencing. Genomic DNA extraction from the blood cell samples was performed with the Qiagen DNeasy Blood Extraction Kit. This clone has just a few counts. What this receptor recognizes is not known. Base qualities are not provided; no much larger clone lies one nucleotide away. The material sequenced was PBMCs. The TCR comes from a human donor in good health.

The nucleotides are TGTGCCAGCAGCTTGGTCCAGGGAATCTATGGCTACACCTTC. The resulting protein is CASSLVQGIYGYTF. The chain employs TRBV5-6 and TRBJ1-2, and the D gene may be TRBD1, 5 bases matching. CDR3 length: 14 amino acids, cysteine to phenylalanine. The kept DNA is CDR3 alone, 42 bases in frame from the first base. CDR1 is given as SGHDT and CDR2 as YYEEEE, both from the germline V gene. The V end loses 0 bases and the J end loses 4 bases, and a stretch of 10 bases separates them.